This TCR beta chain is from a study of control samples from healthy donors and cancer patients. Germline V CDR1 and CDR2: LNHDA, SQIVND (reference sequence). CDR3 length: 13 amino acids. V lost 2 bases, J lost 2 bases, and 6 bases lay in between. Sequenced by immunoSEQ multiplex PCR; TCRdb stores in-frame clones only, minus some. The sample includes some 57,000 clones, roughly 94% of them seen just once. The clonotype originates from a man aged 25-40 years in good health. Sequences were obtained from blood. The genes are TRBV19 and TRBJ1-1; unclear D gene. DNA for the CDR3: TGTGCCAGTAGTATAATCAGAAACACTGAAGCTTTCTTT. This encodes CASSIIRNTEAFF.